The rows below give T cell receptor beta chains drawn from one sample of a study of blood T cell repertoires in COVID-19. The data were produced by immunoSEQ multiplex PCR, yet TCRdb's version contains in-frame clones alone and is incomplete. This sample has approximately 220,000 clones; approximately 84% occur once, and the top ten carry around 8%. The sequenced sample consisted of peripheral blood. Source of these receptors: a woman of 80 years or more with acute or convalescent COVID-19. CDR3s include the opening cysteine and the closing phenylalanine or tryptophan. Fields, in order: clone size, J gene, V gene, D gene, CDR3 DNA, CDR3 protein. D genes are given only for firm matches. A row's size may be missing; if present it is once, few, many or a size class.

clone_size: once; j_call: TRBJ1-5; v_call: TRBV11-1; d_call: -; cdr3_nt: TGTGCCAGCAGCTTAGGCCCAGGGGAGCAGCCCCAGCATTTT; cdr3_aa: CASSLGPGEQPQHF
clone_size: -; j_call: TRBJ1-2; v_call: TRBV29-1; d_call: -; cdr3_nt: TGCAGCGCCACCAGGCAAACCCATGGCTACACCTTC; cdr3_aa: CSATRQTHGYTF
clone_size: -; j_call: TRBJ2-1; v_call: TRBV5-5; d_call: TRBD1; cdr3_nt: TGTGCCAGCAGCTTGCTGACAGGGACCTACAATGAGCAGTTCTTC; cdr3_aa: CASSLLTGTYNEQFF
clone_size: few; j_call: TRBJ2-5; v_call: TRBV10-1; d_call: TRBD1; cdr3_nt: TGCGCCAGTGGGGACAGCTACTCAGAGACCCAGTACTTC; cdr3_aa: CASGDSYSETQYF
clone_size: -; j_call: TRBJ1-2; v_call: TRBV9; d_call: -; cdr3_nt: TGTGCCAGCAGCGTATGGGAACAGGCCTATGGCTACACCTTC; cdr3_aa: CASSVWEQAYGYTF
clone_size: -; j_call: TRBJ2-7; v_call: TRBV6-1; d_call: TRBD2; cdr3_nt: TGTGCCAGCAGTGAGCTACTAGCGGGGCTTCCCTACGAGCAGTACTTC; cdr3_aa: CASSELLAGLPYEQYF
clone_size: -; j_call: TRBJ2-4; v_call: TRBV5-4; d_call: -; cdr3_nt: TGTGCCAGCAGCTTGGAGCAGGGCGCCAAAAACATTCAGTACTTC; cdr3_aa: CASSLEQGAKNIQYF
clone_size: -; j_call: TRBJ2-1; v_call: TRBV2; d_call: -; cdr3_nt: TGTGCCAGCAGTACAAATAGTGGGGGACTGTATAATGAGCAGTTCTTC; cdr3_aa: CASSTNSGGLYNEQFF
clone_size: few; j_call: TRBJ2-2; v_call: TRBV3-1/TRBV3-2; d_call: -; cdr3_nt: TGTGCCAGCAGCCAAGGGAGTGGAACCGGGGAGCTGTTTTTT; cdr3_aa: CASSQGSGTGELFF
clone_size: few; j_call: TRBJ1-2; v_call: TRBV15; d_call: -; cdr3_nt: TGTGCCACCAGCAGAGACACAGGGTCGGGCGGCTACACCTTC; cdr3_aa: CATSRDTGSGGYTF
clone_size: -; j_call: TRBJ2-3; v_call: TRBV5-6; d_call: -; cdr3_nt: TGTGCCAGCAGCTTGGCCTCGTTCTACGGCACAGATACGCAGTATTTT; cdr3_aa: CASSLASFYGTDTQYF
clone_size: -; j_call: TRBJ2-2; v_call: TRBV21-1; d_call: -; cdr3_nt: TGTGCCAGCAGCTACCCGACTAGCGGGGACACCGGGGAGCTGTTTTTT; cdr3_aa: CASSYPTSGDTGELFF
clone_size: -; j_call: TRBJ2-2; v_call: TRBV28; d_call: TRBD1; cdr3_nt: TGTGCCAGCAGACTGCCGACAGGGGAAGCCGGGGAGCTGTTTTTT; cdr3_aa: CASRLPTGEAGELFF
clone_size: -; j_call: TRBJ2-3; v_call: TRBV5-1; d_call: -; cdr3_nt: TGCGCCAGCAGCGCGGGGTCTAGTGCCGGGGGCACAGATACGCAGTATTTT; cdr3_aa: CASSAGSSAGGTDTQYF
clone_size: once; j_call: TRBJ1-1; v_call: TRBV6-1; d_call: -; cdr3_nt: TGTGCCAGCAGTGAGTCCGGGTGGACTGAAGCTTTCTTT; cdr3_aa: CASSESGWTEAFF
clone_size: -; j_call: TRBJ1-5; v_call: TRBV6-5; d_call: -; cdr3_nt: TGTGCCAGCAGTTTACTTAACGGACAACCCCAGCATTTT; cdr3_aa: CASSLLNGQPQHF
clone_size: -; j_call: TRBJ1-5; v_call: TRBV9; d_call: -; cdr3_nt: TGTGCCAGCAGCGCTGAGCCAGGGCTCAATCAGCCCCAGCATTTT; cdr3_aa: CASSAEPGLNQPQHF
clone_size: -; j_call: TRBJ2-3; v_call: TRBV10-3; d_call: -; cdr3_nt: TGTGCCATCGGACCCCGGAGGGTGGGTGAAGATACGCAGTATTTT; cdr3_aa: CAIGPRRVGEDTQYF
clone_size: -; j_call: TRBJ1-2; v_call: TRBV5-6; d_call: -; cdr3_nt: TGTGCCAGCCATCCCGTGGGCTACTATGGCTACACCTTC; cdr3_aa: CASHPVGYYGYTF
clone_size: -; j_call: TRBJ2-1; v_call: TRBV6-1; d_call: -; cdr3_nt: TGTGCCAGCAGTGAAGCTCAGGGGGGAATTGGCAATGAGCAGTTCTTC; cdr3_aa: CASSEAQGGIGNEQFF
clone_size: -; j_call: TRBJ1-5; v_call: TRBV5-4; d_call: -; cdr3_nt: TGTGCCAGCAGCTTCTCGGGGGAGCGGGCTCAGCCCCAGCATTTT; cdr3_aa: CASSFSGERAQPQHF
clone_size: -; j_call: TRBJ2-7; v_call: TRBV7-3; d_call: TRBD2; cdr3_nt: TGTGCCAGCAGCCAGGGACTAGCAGGCGGCGAGCAGTACTTC; cdr3_aa: CASSQGLAGGEQYF
clone_size: once; j_call: TRBJ1-5; v_call: TRBV3-1/TRBV3-2; d_call: TRBD1; cdr3_nt: TGTGCCAGCAGCCTTTCCCGGGACAGGGGGAACAATCAGCCCCAGCATTTT; cdr3_aa: CASSLSRDRGNNQPQHF
clone_size: -; j_call: TRBJ2-3; v_call: TRBV2; d_call: -; cdr3_nt: TGTGCCAGCAGCCGGCGGTCTGATACGCAGTATTTT; cdr3_aa: CASSRRSDTQYF
clone_size: -; j_call: TRBJ1-6; v_call: TRBV5-1; d_call: TRBD1; cdr3_nt: TGCGCCAGCAGCGCCGACAGGGGCTCCTATAATTCACCCCTCCACTTT; cdr3_aa: CASSADRGSYNSPLHF
clone_size: many; j_call: TRBJ1-2; v_call: TRBV28; d_call: -; cdr3_nt: TGTGCCAGCAGTTCCAAGCCTAACTATGGCTACACCTTC; cdr3_aa: CASSSKPNYGYTF
clone_size: -; j_call: TRBJ1-6; v_call: TRBV28; d_call: TRBD1; cdr3_nt: TGTGCCAGCAGCGATGGGACAGTAAATTCACCCCTCCACTTT; cdr3_aa: CASSDGTVNSPLHF
clone_size: -; j_call: TRBJ1-2; v_call: TRBV3-1/TRBV3-2; d_call: TRBD1; cdr3_nt: TGTGCCAGCAGCCAAGGGCCAGGGGGCGGCTATGGCTACACCTTC; cdr3_aa: CASSQGPGGGYGYTF
clone_size: -; j_call: TRBJ2-3; v_call: TRBV4-1; d_call: -; cdr3_nt: TGCGCCAGCAGCCAAGTTCTCGGTACTAGCACAGATACGCAGTATTTT; cdr3_aa: CASSQVLGTSTDTQYF
clone_size: -; j_call: TRBJ2-2; v_call: TRBV7-9; d_call: TRBD2; cdr3_nt: TGTGCCAGCAGCGAAGGACAGGCGCTAGCGGGGCGTACCGGGGAGCTGTTTTTT; cdr3_aa: CASSEGQALAGRTGELFF
clone_size: -; j_call: TRBJ2-5; v_call: TRBV3-1/TRBV3-2; d_call: TRBD2; cdr3_nt: TGTGCCAGCAGCCAAGGGGTGGGACTAGCGGAAGAGACCCAGTACTTC; cdr3_aa: CASSQGVGLAEETQYF
clone_size: -; j_call: TRBJ2-3; v_call: TRBV6-2/TRBV6-3; d_call: TRBD2; cdr3_nt: TGTGCCAGCAGCTCGACTAGCGGGAGGTTGGTAGATACGCAGTATTTT; cdr3_aa: CASSSTSGRLVDTQYF
clone_size: -; j_call: TRBJ1-1; v_call: TRBV27; d_call: TRBD1; cdr3_nt: TGTGCCAGCAGTTTAGACAGGGTGAACACTGAAGCTTTCTTT; cdr3_aa: CASSLDRVNTEAFF
clone_size: -; j_call: TRBJ2-3; v_call: TRBV7-3; d_call: TRBD2; cdr3_nt: TGTGCCAGCAGCTTAGCTAGCGGAGCCACAGATACGCAGTATTTT; cdr3_aa: CASSLASGATDTQYF
clone_size: -; j_call: TRBJ1-1; v_call: TRBV25-1; d_call: -; cdr3_nt: TGTGCCAGCAGTGATCTCGGTAGAGGGGGCACTGAAGCTTTCTTT; cdr3_aa: CASSDLGRGGTEAFF
clone_size: -; j_call: TRBJ2-7; v_call: TRBV18; d_call: TRBD1; cdr3_nt: TGTGCCAGCTCACGAGGACAGGGGACCTACGAGCAGTACTTC; cdr3_aa: CASSRGQGTYEQYF
clone_size: -; j_call: TRBJ2-2; v_call: TRBV10-3; d_call: TRBD1; cdr3_nt: TGTGCCATCAGTGATTCGGGACAGGGCCAAAAGGAGCTGTTTTTT; cdr3_aa: CAISDSGQGQKELFF
clone_size: -; j_call: TRBJ1-1; v_call: TRBV2; d_call: -; cdr3_nt: TGTGCCAGCAGCGTCGCATGGCAGAACACTGAAGCTTTCTTT; cdr3_aa: CASSVAWQNTEAFF
clone_size: once; j_call: TRBJ2-1; v_call: TRBV27; d_call: TRBD2; cdr3_nt: TGTGCCAGCAGTTCACCGCTAGCGGGGGGGTACAATGAGCAGTTCTTC; cdr3_aa: CASSSPLAGGYNEQFF
clone_size: -; j_call: TRBJ2-7; v_call: TRBV20-1; d_call: -; cdr3_nt: TGCAGCGCCGGGACAATAATGGGGCAGTACTTC; cdr3_aa: CSAGTIMGQYF
clone_size: -; j_call: TRBJ1-4; v_call: TRBV7-9; d_call: -; cdr3_nt: TGTGCCAGCAGCTTAGCGCAGAATAATGAAAAACTGTTTTTT; cdr3_aa: CASSLAQNNEKLFF
clone_size: few; j_call: TRBJ1-2; v_call: TRBV19; d_call: TRBD1; cdr3_nt: TGTGCCAGTAGTACCACGACAGGGGGCGCGGGTTATAACTATGGCTACACCTTC; cdr3_aa: CASSTTTGGAGYNYGYTF
clone_size: few; j_call: TRBJ2-7; v_call: TRBV2; d_call: -; cdr3_nt: TGTGCCAGCAGCCTAGGACTACGCGAGCAGTACTTC; cdr3_aa: CASSLGLREQYF
clone_size: -; j_call: TRBJ2-7; v_call: TRBV5-1; d_call: TRBD1; cdr3_nt: TGCGCCAGCAGCCTGACAGGGGACGAGCAGTACTTC; cdr3_aa: CASSLTGDEQYF
clone_size: -; j_call: TRBJ2-7; v_call: TRBV6-1; d_call: -; cdr3_nt: TGTGCCAGCAGTGAAGGGGTTGAGGGCCTGTTGGGCGAGCAGTACTTC; cdr3_aa: CASSEGVEGLLGEQYF